This T cell receptor (beta chain) was sequenced in a study of T cells after yellow fever vaccination (dated by TCRdb to about 2019). About the study as a whole: The SMART-Seq v4 Ultra Low Input RNA kit was used to prepare libraries from fractions with low cell numbers. To track T-cell clones before and after primary and booster YFV17D yellow fever vaccination, bulk TCR alpha and beta repertoires were sequenced longitudinally. Two healthy male donors, one aged 18 to 30 and one aged 30 to 40 years, were included in the cohort. Bulk PBMC replicates and cell subsets were isolated from blood drawn at multiple timepoints before and after both primary and secondary immunization.

Overall results and qualifications from the work: After the booster, most of the clones that had expanded following primary vaccination were detected again (just under 97% of CD4 and more than 85% of CD8), which suggests that memory was broadly maintained. Because only a couple of donors were included in the study, the extent to which the findings can be generalized is limited. Computational filtering was needed because FACS-sorted repertoires could contain abundant contaminating clonotypes from the bulk population. A small share of clonotypes occurred in both CD4 and CD8 compartments, likely arising from convergent recombination. Compared with the primary T-cell response, the secondary T-cell response was faster but weaker, reaching its peak on day 5 rather than on day 15.

The treatment or condition label corresponds to: live attenuated yellow fever vaccine strain. At each blood-draw timepoint, two biological replicates of bulk PBMCs were obtained. PBMCs were isolated from peripheral blood using a standard Ficoll-Paque protocol. RNA was extracted with TriZol from bulk PBMCs, CD4 and CD8 fractions, and dextramer-positive and dextramer-negative fractions. TCR cDNA was made using 5'RACE template switching, a step that added a universal primer site and unique molecular identifiers. Priming of cDNA synthesis was performed from both the TCR alpha and TCR beta constant segments. Library amplification used two PCR steps, and the second PCR step added sample barcodes and sequencing adapters. Sequencing of libraries was performed on Illumina HiSeq 2500 (2x100 bp) or NovaSeq (2x150 bp). Under the source paper's analysis protocol: Demultiplexing of reads and collapsing into UMI consensus sequences were performed with MIGEC, and V(D)J alignment was carried out with MiXCR. Vaccine-responding clonotypes were identified with edgeR using replicate PBMC samples, with FDR below 0.01 and a log2 fold change above 5 up to day 15 being required. Each bulk clonotype was labeled CD4 or CD8 based on which sequenced repertoire, CD4 or CD8, contained the clonotype at higher abundance. TCRdb ran its own pipeline on the public reads, namely fastp trimming at Q25 and MiXCR clone calling, and kept in-frame beta chains. Each entry merges the rows of one CDR3 protein and shows their most common DNA and genes. The V and J calls were determined by TCRdb, not by the authors. The sample table holds 500,000 to 700,000 distinct CDR3 sequences, of which over 15% were seen once. The leading ten clones occupy over 11% of the sample.

With respect to this clonotype: Its target antigen remains unknown. No base qualities exist here, and no much larger clone lies one base off it.

The CDR3 starts with the cysteine, ends with the phenylalanine, and has 14 residues. Only the CDR3 region is kept as DNA, spanning 42 bases read in frame from base 1. V trim: 7 bases; J trim: 8 bases; unmatched bases: 10. The germline V gene (reference sequence) sets CDR1 to SGHKS and CDR2 to YYEKEE. This specimen consisted of PBMCs, obtained 15 days after the yellow fever booster vaccination. This chain is built from TRBV5-5 and TRBJ2-1, with 9 junctional bases fitting TRBD1. The sequence came from a man aged 25-45 years who received the YFV17D yellow fever vaccine. The nucleotide sequence reads as follows: TGTGCCAGCGAACGACAGGGGGTAACGTATGAGCAGTTCTTC. Translated, this gives CASERQGVTYEQFF. Extended through the reference TRBV5-5 and TRBJ2-1 proteins, this CDR3 yields the full variable domain: DAGVTQSPTHLIKTRGQQVTLRCSPISGHKSVSWYQQVLGQGPQFIFQYYEKEERGRGNFPDRFSARQFPNYSSELNVNALLLGDSALYLCASERQGVTYEQFFGPGTRLTVL.